The 28 T cell receptor beta chains listed next were all sequenced from one sample in a study of T cells after yellow fever vaccination. TCRdb ran MiXCR on the 5' RACE reads and lists one entry per CDR3 protein. The sample yields 400,000 to 450,000 distinct CDR3 sequences, roughly a sixth seen once. The starting material was PBMCs, obtained before the yellow fever booster vaccination. These receptors were obtained from a man aged 18 to 29 who received the YFV17D yellow fever vaccine.

This clonotype was detected many times. The chain uses TRBV5-1 and TRBJ1-2; 12 nucleotides match TRBD1. Germline lookup yields CDR1 SGHRS and CDR2 YFSETQ. The CDR3 spans 16 residues. V lost 3 bases and J lost 8; bases outside the gene matches: 11. The CDR3 sequence is CASSSGQGAPLGGYTF. The CDR3 DNA sequence: TGCGCCAGCAGCTCGGGACAGGGGGCGCCTTTGGGCGGCTACACCTTC.

The gene calls are TRBV7-2 and TRBJ2-1; the D gene is possibly TRBD2 (7 bases). Trimming removed 1 base from V and 8 bases from J, with 18 bases in between. This CDR3 region has 16 residues. Germline V gene sequence: CDR1 SGHTA, CDR2 FQGNSA. The CDR3 sequence is CASSLDLGGGLDEQFF. The CDR3 coding sequence is TGTGCCAGCAGCTTAGATCTCGGCGGGGGCTTGGATGAGCAGTTCTTC.

V is TRBV20-1 and J is TRBJ1-1; the D gene is possibly TRBD1 (5 bases). The CDR3 loop spans 15 amino acids. Per germline, CDR1 DFQATT and CDR2 SNEGSKA (reference sequence). V lost 5 bases and J 7 bases, leaving 23 bases between the germline ends. The CDR3 here is CSAPRARWRGVEAFF. The CDR3 region has the DNA TGCAGTGCTCCAAGGGCCAGGTGGAGAGGGGTTGAAGCTTTCTTT.

This clonotype has at least ten counts. Sequence at one end of the junction differs from germline and may be a read error. This sequence joins TRBV23-1 and TRBJ1-5; D call uncertain. TRBV23-1 is an ORF, with its function uncertain. CDR3 length equals 9 residues. CDR3 protein: CASIQPQHF. CDR3 nucleotide sequence: TGCGCCAGCATTCAGCCCCAGCATTTT.

This clonotype was observed a few times. The chain is built from TRBV4-3 and TRBJ2-2, with 11 positions matching TRBD2. CDR1 is LGHNA, CDR2 YSLEER, per germline. Trimming at V came to 1 base and at J to 2 bases, leaving 9 bases not matched to a gene. The CDR3 covers 19 residues. CDR3 in amino acids: CASSQALAGVLGNTGELFF. Written as DNA, the CDR3 is TGCGCCAGCAGCCAAGCACTAGCGGGGGTCCTAGGAAACACCGGGGAGCTGTTTTTT.

V and J are TRBV5-1 and TRBJ2-5, with 8 bases identical to TRBD1. The CDR3 runs to 14 residues. With V trimmed by 3 bases and J by 5 bases, 6 bases remained unmatched. Germline V gene sequence: CDR1 SGHRS, CDR2 YFSETQ. The CDR3 coding sequence is TGCGCCAGCAGCTCAGGGGGCGCGTGGGAGACCCAGTACTTC. As protein: CASSSGGAWETQYF.

This clonotype was observed a few times. CDR3 sequence (DNA): TGTGCCAGCAGTTACGGGGAGATGAGCACTGAAGCTTTCTTT. This codes for CASSYGEMSTEAFF. The chain employs TRBV6-5 and TRBJ1-1; D ambiguous. This CDR3 comprises 14 residues. Germline loops: CDR1 MNHEY, CDR2 SVGAGI. V lost 2 bases and J 4 bases, leaving 11 bases between the germline ends.

About this clonotype: A junction boundary mismatches the germline segment, possibly from a read error. The chain employs TRBV7-7 and TRBJ2-3, with TRBD1 matching 8 bases. The germline V gene encodes CDR1 SSHAT and CDR2 FNYEAQ (reference sequence). The CDR3 spans 17 residues. The CDR3 coding sequence is TGTGCTAGCAGCCAAGGAATAGGACAGGGATCCACAGATACGCAGTATTTT. Protein product: CASSQGIGQGSTDTQYF.

The chain joins TRBV5-1 to TRBJ2-3; D assignment may be TRBD1 or TRBD2 (5 bases each). In germline, CDR1 is SGHRS, CDR2 YFSETQ. The CDR3 is 16 residues long. Trimming removed 0 bases at V and 6 bases at J, with 17 bases between. As DNA, the CDR3 is TGCGCCAGCAGCTTGGTTTCTTGGGACGCATCCGATACGCAGTATTTT. Translation gives CASSLVSWDASDTQYF.

This clonotype has only a few counts. J is TRBJ2-1 and V is TRBV20-1, with 8 bases identical to TRBD1. V lost 0 bases to trimming and J lost 7 bases; unmatched junction nucleotides: 8. CDR3 size: 15 residues. Germline-derived CDR1 and CDR2 are DFQATT and SNEGSKA (reference sequence). The DNA for the CDR3 is TGCAGTGCTAGAGATCTCGGACAGGGCGGGAATGAGCAGTTCTTC. Protein sequence: CSARDLGQGGNEQFF.

The chain combines TRBV3-1 with TRBJ1-4; D possibly corresponds to TRBD1 (5 bases). The CDR3 extends over 14 amino acids. The germline V gene has CDR1 LGHDT and CDR2 YNNKEL (reference sequence). Trimming took off 4 bases at V and 12 bases at J, with 18 bases between the two ends. CDR3 residues: CASSPISQALELFF. The CDR3 DNA is TGTGCCAGCAGCCCCATATCACAGGCGTTGGAACTGTTTTTT.

This chain connects TRBV6-5 to TRBJ2-1, with 10 nucleotides matching TRBD1. CDR3 size: 17 residues. Germline V gene lookup returns CDR1 MNHEY and CDR2 SVGAGI. The V segment lost 0 bases and the J segment 8 bases; nucleotides outside the gene matches: 10. The CDR3 is CASSYSGTGELLDEQFF. The DNA of the CDR3 is TGTGCCAGCAGTTACTCCGGGACAGGGGAGTTATTGGATGAGCAGTTCTTC.

CDR3 amino acids: CASSQDLGIEYF. As DNA, the CDR3 is TGCGCCAGCAGCCAAGATCTGGGGATCGAATATTTT. The V gene is TRBV4-1, the J gene TRBJ1-3; D remains ambiguous. V lost 0 bases, J lost 15 bases, and 12 bases lay in between. This CDR3 comprises 12 residues. Germline-derived CDR1 and CDR2 are MGHRA and YSYEKL.

This clonotype was detected a few times. This chain joins TRBV29-1 and TRBJ1-1; the match to TRBD1 covers 7 bases. Germline CDR1 is SQVTM and CDR2 is ANQGSEA. This CDR3 contains 11 residues. Unmatched junction bases numbered 7, after V lost 7 bases and J lost 8 bases. CDR3 sequence reads: CSARQGPEAFF. For the CDR3, the DNA is TGCAGCGCTAGACAGGGCCCAGAAGCTTTCTTT.

This clonotype has at least ten counts. V and J are TRBV12-3 or TRBV12-4 and TRBJ1-3; D ambiguous. V was pared by 7 bases and J by 3 bases, with 4 bases between. The length of the CDR3 is 11 residues. Here the CDR3 DNA reads TGTGCCAGCAATTTTGGAAACACCATATATTTT. Translating gives CASNFGNTIYF.

This clonotype was counted only a few times. The V and J genes are TRBV7-2 and TRBJ2-5; unclear D gene. The CDR3 is 15 residues long. Trimming stripped 1 base from V and 5 bases from J, with 14 bases between. Germline assignment: CDR1 SGHTA and CDR2 FQGNSA. The CDR3 DNA is TGTGCCAGCAGCTTAGTAGTCCACCCGGCGGAGACCCAGTACTTC. Its protein is CASSLVVHPAETQYF.

The chain couples TRBV6-5 to TRBJ1-6, with 11 nucleotides matching TRBD1. The CDR3 length is 16 residues. V shed 6 bases, J shed 9 bases, and the junction held 10 bases outside the gene matches. Germline-derived CDR1 and CDR2 are MNHEY and SVGAGI. CDR3 residues: CASRSGQGAWSSPLHF. The CDR3 region has the DNA TGTGCCAGCAGATCCGGACAGGGGGCCTGGAGTTCACCCCTCCACTTT.

CDR3 nucleotides: TGTGCCAGTCAGGGGGCCCCACCCACAGATACGCAGTATTTT. Its protein is CASQGAPPTDTQYF. The chain employs TRBV7-3 and TRBJ2-3, with 8 bases lining up with TRBD1. The CDR3 totals 14 residues. The V gene's germline CDR1 is SGHTA and CDR2 FQGTGA. V lost 9 bases, J lost 2 bases, and 7 bases stayed unmatched.

The rearrangement uses TRBV20-1 and TRBJ1-5, with D perhaps matching TRBD1 (5 bases). The germline CDR1 and CDR2 sequences are DFQATT and SNEGSKA (reference sequence). The CDR3 covers 15 residues. The V end was cut by 5 bases, the J end by 3 bases, with 17 bases between. The CDR3 nucleotides read TGCAGTGCTCTGGCGGTCGGGGGAACCAATCAGCCCCAGCATTTT. Translated: CSALAVGGTNQPQHF.

This clonotype turned up a few times. An end of the junction differs from the germline gene, which may be a read error. This chain links TRBV2 with TRBJ2-1; D gene unclear. This CDR3 has 14 amino acids. Germline V CDR1 and CDR2: SNHLY, FYNNEI. CDR3 DNA: TGTGCCAGCGGTGAGGTCCGGTCCTACAATGAGCAGTTCTTC. This codes for CASGEVRSYNEQFF.

V and J are TRBV20-1 and TRBJ1-2, with TRBD1 matching 7 bases. Per germline, CDR1 DFQATT and CDR2 SNEGSKA (reference sequence). The CDR3 length is 12 residues. With V trimmed by 6 bases and J by 8 bases, 9 bases remained unmatched. CDR3 bases: TGCAGTGCCAATGACAGGGCATGGGGCTACACCTTC. It is translated as CSANDRAWGYTF.

The chain recombines TRBV6-6 with TRBJ1-6; 10 bases map to TRBD1. The CDR3 length is 12 residues. V lost 6 bases and J lost 15; bases outside the gene matches: 5. Germline CDR1 is MNHNY and CDR2 is SVGAGI (reference sequence). The DNA for the CDR3 is TGTGCCAGCAGGTCCGGGACAGGGGACCTCCACTTT. It encodes CASRSGTGDLHF.

The sample holds a few counts of this clonotype. The chain links TRBV10-3 to TRBJ1-5; the match to TRBD1 covers 7 bases. The J segment lost 12 bases and the V segment lost 3 bases, leaving 14 bases of the junction unmatched. CDR3 length: 15 residues. The germline gives CDR1 ENHRY, CDR2 SYGVKD. The chain's CDR3 is CAISEGQVQKIGQHF. Here the CDR3 DNA reads TGTGCCATCAGTGAAGGACAGGTTCAGAAGATTGGCCAGCATTTT.

This sequence joins TRBV4-3 and TRBJ2-2; D may be TRBD2 (6 bases). CDR1 LGHNA and CDR2 YSLEER come from the germline V gene. The CDR3 runs to 15 residues. The ends were cut back, 8 bases at V and 1 base at J, with 14 bases in the middle. The CDR3 spells CASRGNGGNTGELFF. The CDR3 coding sequence is TGCGCCAGCCGGGGCAACGGGGGGAACACCGGGGAGCTGTTTTTT.

This clonotype was seen a few times. The rearrangement links TRBV4-3 to TRBJ1-2; D is perhaps TRBD1 (5 bases). The V end was cut by 0 bases, the J end by 4 bases, with 15 bases between. CDR1 and CDR2 (germline): LGHNA, YSLEER. The CDR3 is 16 amino acids. The CDR3 DNA reads as TGCGCCAGCAGCCAAGATCGCCAGGGTGATCCCTATGGCTACACCTTC. It codes for CASSQDRQGDPYGYTF.

This chain connects TRBV6-2 or TRBV6-3 to TRBJ2-2; D perhaps matches TRBD2 (5 bases). Per germline, CDR1 MNHEY and CDR2 SVGEGT. The CDR3 is 15 residues long. V was clipped by 8 bases and J by 5 bases, with 18 bases between them. This CDR3 is CASDGGMARTGELFF. Written as DNA, the CDR3 is TGTGCCAGCGACGGAGGAATGGCCCGGACCGGGGAGCTGTTTTTT.

This rearrangement joins TRBV24-1 to TRBJ2-1; D is unresolved. This CDR3 spans 11 amino acids. Germline CDR1 reads KGHDR; CDR2 reads SFDVKD. V was cut by 5 bases and J by 5 bases, with 3 bases left in between. The CDR3 coding sequence is TGTGCCACCAGTGCGCACAATGAGCAGTTCTTC. It yields the protein CATSAHNEQFF.

This clonotype was found a few times. The chain is built from TRBV7-2 and TRBJ2-1, with 13 bases aligning to TRBD2. After removal of 5 bases from V and 7 bases from J, the junction contained 17 bases not matched to a gene. CDR1 is SGHTA, CDR2 FQGNSA, per germline. The CDR3 has 19 amino acids. The CDR3 loop reads CASSLVRLAGGFRGNEQFF. In nucleotides, the CDR3 is TGTGCCAGCAGCCTCGTCCGACTAGCGGGGGGCTTTCGGGGGAATGAGCAGTTCTTC.